This passage covers 2 T cell receptor beta chains from one sample sequenced in a study of tumor and adjacent non-tumor tissue in lung cancer. Three rounds of nested PCR, following a modified ARM-PCR protocol, produced the TCRbeta library. From the multiplex PCR reads, TCRdb called clonotypes with MiXCR, one entry per CDR3 protein. Of about 75,000 distinct CDR3 sequences in the sample, around four fifths were seen once. This sample's RNA came from whole unsorted tissue. Sequencing was performed on lung tumor tissue. These receptors all stem from a woman aged 50 to 65 with non-small cell lung cancer.

The V and J genes are TRBV2 and TRBJ2-1, with 8 bases identical to TRBD1. Per the germline V gene, CDR1 is SNHLY and CDR2 is FYNNEI. J gave up 7 bases and V 8 bases, and 13 bases lay outside the gene matches. This CDR3 has 15 amino acids. CDR3 protein: CASGFLGQDVNEQFF. CDR3 nucleotides: TGTGCCAGCGGATTCTTGGGACAGGACGTTAATGAGCAGTTCTTC.

CDR3 in amino acids: CATSLGTSGEQYF. The CDR3 DNA reads as TGTGCTACCAGCCTTGGGACCTCCGGGGAGCAGTACTTC. The chain joins TRBV5-4 to TRBJ2-7, with D perhaps being TRBD1 or TRBD2 (5 bases each). Germline CDR1 SGHNT, CDR2 YYREEE (reference sequence). The length of the CDR3 is 13 residues.